This T cell receptor beta chain appears in the sequencing data of a study of T cells after yellow fever vaccination. The CDR3 sequence is 15 residues long. V trimming: 6 bases; J trimming: 4 bases; junction bases outside the gene matches: 14. CDR1 DFQATT and CDR2 SNEGSKA come from the germline V gene (reference sequence). TCRdb itself ran the 5' RACE reads through MiXCR, one entry per CDR3 protein. Altogether around 600,000 distinct CDR3 sequences are present, more than 9% being singletons, with the ten largest covering under 15%. This clonotype has only a few counts. The sample here was PBMCs, taken on the day of the yellow fever booster vaccination. This receptor was identified in a man aged 25 to 40 who received the YFV17D yellow fever vaccine. The genes are TRBV20-1 and TRBJ2-7, with TRBD2 identical over 8 bases. CDR3 nucleotide sequence: TGCAGTGCCAACAAGGGTCTCGGGGGGGTATACGAGCAGTACTTC. It yields the protein CSANKGLGGVYEQYF.